Sequencing of this T cell receptor (beta chain) was carried out in a study of OX40 agonist ivuxolimab in advanced cancers. Overall study: Ivuxolimab, an agonistic anti-OX40 (CD134) antibody, was given to patients. Prior therapy, whether anti-PD-1, anti-PD-L1 or anti-CTLA-4, was allowed, and 40% had some. There were three patients with partial responses, one having hepatocellular carcinoma and two cutaneous melanoma. Study observations and caveats: Some patients without response likewise showed low normalized clonal expansion.

The CDR3 is made up of 15 amino acids. Germline V gene data show CDR1 as SGHTA and CDR2 as FQGTGA. Germline trimming cut 3 bases from V and 6 bases from J; bases unmatched to any gene: 4. This clone appeared a few times. The antigen is unknown. The data were produced by immunoSEQ multiplex PCR, yet TCRdb's version contains in-frame clones alone and is incomplete. The repertoire holds under 20,000 clones, with about three quarters as singletons. This sequence joins TRBV7-3 and TRBJ2-1, with 11 bases that match TRBD2. The material was CD4+ or CD8+ T cells sorted from blood, obtained in a trial of the OX40 agonist ivuxolimab. This sequence originates from an adult with an advanced solid tumor such as melanoma, head and neck, liver or kidney cancer. CDR3 in DNA: TGTGCCAGCAGCTTCGGACTAGCGGGCTTCAATGAGCAGTTCTTC. This encodes CASSFGLAGFNEQFF.